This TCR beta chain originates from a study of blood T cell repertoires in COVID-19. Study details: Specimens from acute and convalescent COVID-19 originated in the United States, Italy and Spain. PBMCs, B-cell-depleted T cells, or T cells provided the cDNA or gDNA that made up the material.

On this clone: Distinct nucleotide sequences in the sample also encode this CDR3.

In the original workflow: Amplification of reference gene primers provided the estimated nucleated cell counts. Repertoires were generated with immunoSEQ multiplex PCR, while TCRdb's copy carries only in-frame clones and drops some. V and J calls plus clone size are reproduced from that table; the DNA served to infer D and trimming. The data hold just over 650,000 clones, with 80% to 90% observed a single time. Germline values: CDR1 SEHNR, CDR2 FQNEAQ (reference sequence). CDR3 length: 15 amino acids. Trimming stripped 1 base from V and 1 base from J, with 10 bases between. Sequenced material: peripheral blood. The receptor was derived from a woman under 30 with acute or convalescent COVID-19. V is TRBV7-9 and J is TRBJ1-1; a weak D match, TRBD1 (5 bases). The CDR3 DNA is TGTGCCAGCAGCTTAGTGCTCGGGGGGAACACTGAAGCTTTCTTT. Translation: CASSLVLGGNTEAFF.